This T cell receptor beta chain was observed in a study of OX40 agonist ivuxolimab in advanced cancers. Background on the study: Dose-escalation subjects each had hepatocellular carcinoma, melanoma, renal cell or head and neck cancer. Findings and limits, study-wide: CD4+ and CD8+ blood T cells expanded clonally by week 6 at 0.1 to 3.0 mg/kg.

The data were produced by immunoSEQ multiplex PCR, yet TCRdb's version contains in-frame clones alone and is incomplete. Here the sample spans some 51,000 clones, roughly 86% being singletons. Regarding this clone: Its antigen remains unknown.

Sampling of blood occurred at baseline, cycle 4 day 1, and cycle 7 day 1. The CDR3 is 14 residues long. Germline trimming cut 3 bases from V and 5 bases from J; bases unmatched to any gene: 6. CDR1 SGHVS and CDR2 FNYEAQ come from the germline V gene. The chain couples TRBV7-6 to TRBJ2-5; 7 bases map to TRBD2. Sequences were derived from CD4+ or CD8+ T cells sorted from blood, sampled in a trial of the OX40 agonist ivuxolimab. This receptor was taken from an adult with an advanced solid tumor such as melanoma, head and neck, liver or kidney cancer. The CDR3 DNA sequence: TGTGCCAGCAGCTTTGAGCCGGGAGGCGAGACCCAGTACTTC. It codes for CASSFEPGGETQYF.